This record looks at one T cell receptor beta chain sequence and its context. The antigen is unknown. The record originates from a study of T cell responses to AZD1222 COVID-19 vaccine. General study findings and limits: Recipients of AZD1222 seropositive at baseline numbered only 6 or 7. Spike regions recognized by vaccine-associated CD4 TCRs spanned the protein, led by 160-218 and 743-854. The donor group comprised mostly white British people and more females; the analysis possibly underestimated clonal diversity.

Sequenced by immunoSEQ multiplex PCR; TCRdb stores in-frame clones only, minus some. This sample has about 160,000 clones, with roughly nine tenths found just once. Germline V gene lookup returns CDR1 KGHSH and CDR2 LQKENI. Trimming stripped 5 bases from V and 5 bases from J, with 7 bases between. This CDR3 contains 12 residues. The material was peripheral blood, obtained 28 days after the second AZD1222 dose. The V and J genes are TRBV18 and TRBJ1-5; D gene unclear. The sequence was obtained from an adult who received the AZD1222 COVID-19 vaccine. The CDR3 coding sequence is TGTGCCAGCTCAACTAGGGATCAGCCCCAGCATTTT. Protein sequence: CASSTRDQPQHF.